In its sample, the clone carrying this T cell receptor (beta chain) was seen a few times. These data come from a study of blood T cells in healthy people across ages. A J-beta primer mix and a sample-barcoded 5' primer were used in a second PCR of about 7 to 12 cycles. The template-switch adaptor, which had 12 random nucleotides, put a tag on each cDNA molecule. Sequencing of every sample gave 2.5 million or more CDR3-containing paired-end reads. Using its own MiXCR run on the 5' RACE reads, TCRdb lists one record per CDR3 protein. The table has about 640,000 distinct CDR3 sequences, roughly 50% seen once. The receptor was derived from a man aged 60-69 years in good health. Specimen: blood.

CDR3 amino acids: CASSQDYGSGISQETQYF. The CDR3 bases are TGCGCCAGCAGCCAAGATTACGGGTCGGGTATCAGCCAAGAGACCCAGTACTTC. The V gene is TRBV4-1, the J gene TRBJ2-5, with no clear D. The CDR3 sequence is 18 residues long. The V and J ends lost 0 bases and 1 base respectively, with 18 bases between them. Germline assignment: CDR1 MGHRA and CDR2 YSYEKL.